The T cell receptor (beta chain) under discussion was sequenced for a study of blood T cell repertoires in COVID-19. Some clones are missing from TCRdb's copy, which holds only in-frame ones; the method was immunoSEQ multiplex PCR. Seen here are 250,000 to 350,000 clones, approximately 86% observed once, and the top ten hold under 15%. Seattle enrolled patients during active infection and tracked them longitudinally. Trimming pared 3 bases from V and 1 base from J, leaving 12 bases between. The CDR3 has 16 amino acids. The germline V gene has CDR1 SEHNR and CDR2 FQNEAQ (reference sequence). This chain links TRBV7-9 with TRBJ2-2; D uncertain. The material sequenced was peripheral blood. The sequence was obtained from a woman in her 70s with COVID-19, enrolled during active disease. Written as DNA, the CDR3 is TGTGCCAGCAGCTTGTTGCGCAGCGTGAACACCGGGGAGCTGTTTTTT. Its translation: CASSLLRSVNTGELFF.